These 21 T cell receptor beta chains were sequenced from one sample in a study of cytomegalovirus exposure and HLA in healthy donors. Amplification used 60 Vbeta primers and 13 Jbeta primers. Method: immunoSEQ multiplex PCR; TCRdb's copy keeps in-frame clones and lacks some. The table includes 300,000 or so clones, 84% detected once. The specimen was PBMCs. The source is a woman in her forties in good health and CMV-seropositive.

This chain uses TRBV13 with TRBJ1-2; D gene ambiguous. V gave up 3 bases and J gave up 4 bases, with 9 bases separating them. The CDR3 contains 13 residues. Germline CDR1 reads PRHDT; CDR2 reads FYEKMQ (reference sequence). The CDR3 DNA is TGTGCCAGCAGCTTCACGGAGCTCTATGGCTACACCTTC. This encodes CASSFTELYGYTF. Supplemented by reference TRBV13 and TRBJ1-2, the full variable domain reads AAGVIQSPRHLIKEKRETATLKCYPIPRHDTVYWYQQGPGQDPQFLISFYEKMQSDKGSIPDRFSAQQFSDYHSELNMSSLELGDSALYFCASSFTELYGYTFGSGTRLTVV.

The chain recombines TRBV7-2 with TRBJ2-6; D not certain. The CDR3 sequence is 17 residues long. Trimming took off 1 base at V and 0 bases at J, with 10 bases between the two ends. Germline values: CDR1 SGHTA, CDR2 FQGNSA. The CDR3 DNA follows: TGTGCCAGCAGCTTAGGTGGCGGAATCTCTGGGGCCAACGTCCTGACTTTC. It is translated as CASSLGGGISGANVLTF.

This clone appeared a single time. The CDR3: CAWSVQRTTEAFF. The CDR3 region has the DNA TGTGCCTGGAGTGTACAAAGGACAACAGAAGCTTTCTTT. V gene TRBV30 combines with J gene TRBJ1-1; D might be TRBD1 (5 bases). The CDR3 runs 13 residues. V was trimmed by 0 bases and J by 8 bases, leaving 13 bases between them. Germline-derived CDR1 and CDR2 are GTSNPN and SVGIG (reference sequence).

J is TRBJ2-5 and V is TRBV25-1, with TRBD2 matching 10 bases. Germline CDR1 and CDR2: MGHDK and SYGVNS. V dropped 4 bases and J dropped 11; count of bases not matched to a gene: 10. The CDR3 sequence is 14 residues long. As DNA, the CDR3 is TGTGCCAGCAGTGGGCTAGCGGGAGTAGGGGAGCAGTACTTC. It encodes CASSGLAGVGEQYF.

This clone was detected once. The rearrangement joins TRBV4-2 to TRBJ1-1, with 7 bases fitting TRBD1. CDR3 length: 15 amino acids. Germline V gene lookup returns CDR1 LGHNA and CDR2 YNFKEQ. V was clipped by 3 bases and J by 5 bases; unmatched bases: 9. The CDR3 sequence: CASSQETGIGTEAFF. The CDR3 nucleotides are TGTGCCAGCAGCCAGGAGACAGGGATTGGAACTGAAGCTTTCTTT.

The chain joins TRBV27 to TRBJ2-5; 11 bases are shared with TRBD1. Germline lookup yields CDR1 MNHEY and CDR2 SMNVEV (reference sequence). This CDR3 region has 17 residues. V shed 5 bases and J 3 bases; nucleotides not matched to a gene: 11. In DNA form, the CDR3 reads TGTGCCAGCAGTGGGAGGACAGGGGGCAGATACAAAGAGACCCAGTACTTC. It yields the protein CASSGRTGGRYKETQYF.

The V gene is TRBV27, the J gene TRBJ1-5, with D possibly TRBD1 on 5 matching bases. The CDR3 runs to 12 residues. CDR1 and CDR2 from the germline V gene are MNHEY and SMNVEV (reference sequence). V dropped 6 bases and J dropped 6 bases, with 9 bases sitting between them. The CDR3 region is CASRGLGQPQHF. CDR3 nucleotide sequence: TGTGCCAGCAGGGGGCTCGGTCAGCCCCAGCATTTT.

V is TRBV18 and J is TRBJ2-6; D is perhaps TRBD2 (6 bases). V lost 3 bases to trimming and J lost 0 bases, with 21 bases between them. This CDR3 has 20 residues. Germline V gene sequence: CDR1 KGHSH, CDR2 LQKENI. The CDR3 region has the DNA TGTGCCAGCTCACCCCCGGGACTGTCCCTAGGTGGCTCTGGGGCCAACGTCCTGACTTTC. Its translation: CASSPPGLSLGGSGANVLTF. Looking up the rest from reference TRBV18 and TRBJ2-6 gives the full variable domain: NAGVMQNPRHLVRRRGQEARLRCSPMKGHSHVYWYRQLPEEGLKFMVYLQKENIIDESGMPKERFSAEFPKEGPSILRIQQVVRGDSAAYFCASSPPGLSLGGSGANVLTFGAGSRLTVL.

The rearrangement links TRBV21-1 to TRBJ1-3; the listed D gene, TRBD1, was not tested against the DNA. TRBV21-1 is a pseudogene locus. The CDR3 spans 15 residues. CDR3 nucleotides: TGTGCCAGCAGCAAAGTTGGGACAGCCGGAAACACCATATATTTT. It is translated as CASSKVGTAGNTIYF.

Remarks on this clone: The sample holds other DNA sequences that translate to the same CDR3. The chain employs TRBV6-5 and TRBJ2-7, with 8 nucleotides matching TRBD2. The germline CDR1 and CDR2 sequences are MNHEY and SVGAGI. The CDR3 runs 15 residues. The trim removed 0 bases at V and 1 base at J, leaving 2 bases unmatched. The CDR3 nucleotides are TGTGCCAGCAGTTACTCCCGACTAGCGTCCTACGAGCAGTACTTC. Protein product: CASSYSRLASYEQYF.

This clone came up a few times. The V and J genes are TRBV11-3 and TRBJ2-1; the match to TRBD1 covers 9 bases. Germline V lookup: CDR1 SGHNT, CDR2 YENEEA. The CDR3 is 15 amino acids. V was clipped by 2 bases and J by 8 bases; unmatched bases: 7. As DNA, the CDR3 is TGTGCCAGCAGCTTATCGACAGGGGGGAGGGATGAGCAGTTCTTC. Its protein product is CASSLSTGGRDEQFF.

CDR3 protein: CASSQGQKAGNEQFF. CDR3 DNA: TGTGCCAGCAGCCAAGGACAGAAAGCTGGGAATGAGCAGTTCTTC. The chain links TRBV25-1 to TRBJ2-1, with D perhaps matching TRBD1 (6 bases). The CDR3 runs 15 residues. Trimming pared 6 bases from V and 7 bases from J, leaving 19 bases between. CDR1 MGHDK and CDR2 SYGVNS come from the germline V gene. The full variable domain, with the rest looked up from reference TRBV25-1 and TRBJ2-1, is EADIYQTPRYLVIGTGKKITLECSQTMGHDKMYWYQQDPGMELHLIHYSYGVNSTEKGDLSSESTVSRIRTEHFPLTLESARPSHTSQYLCASSQGQKAGNEQFFGPGTRLTVL.

A single count supports this clone. V is TRBV19 and J is TRBJ2-4; possible D gene TRBD1, 6 bases. Germline CDR1 is LNHDA and CDR2 is SQIVND (reference sequence). This CDR3 has 15 amino acids. Trimming cost V 5 bases and J 0 bases, with 11 bases left between them. CDR3 residues: CASSPEGVAKNIQYF. The CDR3 DNA is TGTGCCAGTAGTCCCGAGGGGGTAGCCAAAAACATTCAGTACTTC.

V is TRBV7-3 and J is TRBJ2-6; 7 nucleotides agree with TRBD1. Germline CDR1 is SGHTA and CDR2 is FQGTGA. The CDR3 runs to 18 residues. V shed 5 bases and J 2 bases; nucleotides not matched to a gene: 12. CDR3 DNA sequence: TGTGCCAGCAGCCGCTTTGAACAGGGGATCCCTGGGGCCAACGTCCTGACTTTC. Translated, it gives CASSRFEQGIPGANVLTF.

This CDR3 is CASSSLGGKGAYEQYF. Here the CDR3 DNA reads TGTGCCAGCAGCTCCCTTGGCGGGAAGGGTGCCTACGAGCAGTACTTC. V usage is TRBV7-6 and J usage is TRBJ2-7, with D perhaps TRBD2 (6 bases). Germline V lookup: CDR1 SGHVS, CDR2 FNYEAQ. The CDR3 is made up of 16 amino acids. With 4 bases removed from V and 2 bases from J, the gap between germline ends came to 18 bases.

V usage is TRBV30 and J usage is TRBJ2-4, with 8 bases matching TRBD1. J gave up 4 bases and V 5 bases, and 10 bases lay outside the gene matches. Germline CDR1 and CDR2: GTSNPN and SVGIG (reference sequence). The CDR3 contains 15 residues. The CDR3 sequence is CAWRGTGLWKNIQYF. The CDR3 DNA follows: TGTGCCTGGCGCGGGACAGGATTGTGGAAAAACATTCAGTACTTC.

The rearrangement uses TRBV7-8 and TRBJ2-1; 12 nucleotides match TRBD2. CDR3 length: 16 amino acids. V lost 4 bases to trimming and J lost 2 bases; unmatched junction nucleotides: 3. CDR1 and CDR2 (germline): SGHVS, FQNEAQ. CDR3 in amino acids: CASSSSSGRAYNEQFF. The CDR3 DNA follows: TGTGCCAGCAGCTCGTCTAGCGGGAGGGCCTACAATGAGCAGTTCTTC.

CDR3 bases: TGTGCCAGCACAGAAGTACTTAGGACATCCTACGAGCAGTACTTC. Residues: CASTEVLRTSYEQYF. The rearrangement links TRBV5-8 to TRBJ2-7, with a tentative D call TRBD1 (5 bases). Trimming shortened V by 6 bases and J by 1 base, and 17 bases separated the two germline ends. The CDR3 is 15 amino acids. The germline gives CDR1 SGHTS, CDR2 YDEGEE.

The V gene is TRBV5-1, the J gene TRBJ2-7; 8 nucleotides match TRBD2. The V gene's germline CDR1 is SGHRS and CDR2 YFSETQ. The CDR3 is 15 amino acids. V lost 3 bases to trimming and J lost 0 bases; unmatched junction nucleotides: 5. CDR3 DNA: TGCGCCAGCAGCTCCACCGGGACTAGCTCCTACGAGCAGTACTTC. Protein product: CASSSTGTSSYEQYF.

The chain combines TRBV4-2 with TRBJ2-3; 12 bases line up with TRBD2. This CDR3 is built from 17 residues. Trimming removed 4 bases from V and 3 bases from J; junction bases left unmatched: 8. Germline values: CDR1 LGHNA, CDR2 YNFKEQ. This CDR3 is CASSRLAGDPTTDTQYF. Written as DNA, the CDR3 is TGTGCCAGCAGCCGACTAGCGGGAGACCCAACTACAGATACGCAGTATTTT.

The chain couples TRBV27 to TRBJ1-1; D is unclear. Germline V gene lookup returns CDR1 MNHEY and CDR2 SMNVEV (reference sequence). This CDR3 comprises 13 residues. V lost 6 bases to trimming and J lost 4 bases, with 12 bases between them. In DNA form, the CDR3 reads TGTGCCAGCAGAACCTCGTGGAGCACTGAAGCTTTCTTT. It translates to CASRTSWSTEAFF.